One and the same sample provided the 28 T cell receptor beta chains below, sequenced in a study of T-cell memory formation after mild COVID-19. TCRdb analysed the 5' RACE reads with MiXCR anew, one entry per CDR3 protein. The top ten clones hold 12% of a sample with about 470,000 distinct CDR3 sequences, about 23% of them seen once. The sample taken for sequencing was PBMCs or a T cell subset sorted from them (not recorded which). These receptors all come from an adult woman who had mild COVID-19 (a few samples of this study predate the infection). Cell type and time point are not known.

This clonotype was observed a single time. The rearrangement uses TRBV30 and TRBJ2-7, with D possibly matching TRBD2 (6 bases). The CDR3 extends over 16 amino acids. V dropped 0 bases and J dropped 0 bases, with 15 bases sitting between them. Germline loops: CDR1 GTSNPN, CDR2 SVGIG (reference sequence). The CDR3 bases are TGTGCCTGGAGTGTACTTGTGGGACTGATCTCCTACGAGCAGTACTTC. Translation gives CAWSVLVGLISYEQYF.

This clonotype showed up just a few times. The rearrangement joins TRBV7-2 to TRBJ2-2, with 9 bases fitting TRBD2. The V gene's germline CDR1 is SGHTA and CDR2 FQGNSA. The trim removed 10 bases at V and 3 bases at J, leaving 9 bases unmatched. CDR3 size: 15 residues. The CDR3 loop is CATSIAGVDTGELFF. The CDR3 DNA follows: TGTGCCACCTCAATAGCGGGAGTTGACACCGGGGAGCTGTTTTTT.

The chain links TRBV4-1 to TRBJ2-7, with 11 nucleotides matching TRBD2. The V gene end was trimmed by 5 bases and the J gene end by 1 base; junction bases not matched to a gene: 4. CDR1 is MGHRA and CDR2 is YSYEKL in the germline V gene. CDR3 length: 15 amino acids. The CDR3 loop reads CASSKTSGGSYEQYF. CDR3 in DNA: TGCGCCAGCAGCAAAACTAGCGGGGGTTCCTACGAGCAGTACTTC.

J is TRBJ1-2 and V is TRBV7-6, with TRBD1 matching over 7 bases. V was pared by 5 bases and J by 5 bases, with 11 bases of the junction left unmatched. This CDR3 is built from 15 residues. From germline, CDR1 is SGHVS and CDR2 FNYEAQ. As DNA, the CDR3 is TGTGCCAGCAGCCTCGATGGGACAGCCCTATATGGCTACACCTTC. Encoded protein: CASSLDGTALYGYTF.

Ten or more counts support this clonotype. The rearrangement joins TRBV2 to TRBJ2-2; 7 nucleotides agree with TRBD1. The CDR3 spans 14 residues. The germline CDR1 and CDR2 sequences are SNHLY and FYNNEI. Trimming cost V 6 bases and J 1 base; bases outside gene matches: 2. The CDR3 protein is CASSRDRNTGELFF. The CDR3 DNA follows: TGTGCCAGCAGCCGGGACAGGAACACCGGGGAGCTGTTTTTT.

Only a few counts were recorded for this clonotype. This chain connects TRBV10-3 to TRBJ1-5, with D tentatively TRBD1 (5 bases). Germline V gives CDR1 ENHRY, CDR2 SYGVKD. The CDR3 spans 17 residues. V gave up 2 bases and J gave up 4 bases, with 18 bases separating them. CDR3 bases: TGTGCCATCAGTGAGACGCCCGGGGGGAATGTAAATCAGCCCCAGCATTTT. The encoded protein is CAISETPGGNVNQPQHF.

The V call is TRBV20-1, the J call TRBJ1-1; D remains ambiguous. The germline CDR1 and CDR2 sequences are DFQATT and SNEGSKA (reference sequence). There are 13 residues in the CDR3. V was cut by 0 bases and J by 5 bases, with 10 bases left in between. CDR3 DNA sequence: TGCAGTGCTAGAGATCTTCTCTTGACTGAAGCTTTCTTT. This codes for CSARDLLLTEAFF.

This clonotype appeared a few times. The chain uses TRBV3-1 and TRBJ2-5; possibly TRBD2 for D (5 bases). V lost 0 bases, J lost 5 bases, and 7 bases lay in between. CDR3 length equals 13 residues. Per the germline V gene, CDR1 is LGHDT and CDR2 is YNNKEL (reference sequence). CDR3 in DNA: TGTGCCAGCAGCCAAGATGAGCGGGAGACCCAGTACTTC. Translation gives CASSQDERETQYF.

The chain carries TRBV6-2 or TRBV6-3 and TRBJ1-1; 9 positions match TRBD1. The germline gives CDR1 MNHEY, CDR2 SVGEGT. The J segment lost 5 bases and the V segment lost 6 bases, leaving 7 bases of the junction unmatched. This CDR3 region has 14 residues. CDR3 sequence (DNA): TGTGCCAGCAGATGGGACAGGGTAGAAACTGAAGCTTTCTTT. Translation: CASRWDRVETEAFF.

This clonotype was counted only a few times. The chain has TRBV11-2 and TRBJ2-1; D gene uncertain. Trimming took off 1 base at V and 6 bases at J, with 10 bases between the two ends. Germline V gene sequence: CDR1 SGHAT, CDR2 FQNNGV. The CDR3 consists of 14 residues. CDR3 DNA sequence: TGTGCCAGCAGCTTAGGGGGAAGGCCCAATGAGCAGTTCTTC. Translation gives CASSLGGRPNEQFF.

J is TRBJ2-5 and V is TRBV30; no definite D call. Per germline, CDR1 GTSNPN and CDR2 SVGIG (reference sequence). V was trimmed by 1 base and J by 5 bases, leaving 14 bases between them. The CDR3 sequence is 14 residues long. In DNA form, the CDR3 reads TGTGCCTGGAGTGGATTGAATCGATGGGAGACCCAGTACTTC. It translates to CAWSGLNRWETQYF.

This sequence joins TRBV23-1 and TRBJ2-1, with 11 nucleotides matching TRBD1. TRBV23-1 counts as an open reading frame of uncertain function. J gave up 1 base and V 3 bases, and 11 bases lay outside the gene matches. The CDR3 has 19 residues. The CDR3 here is CASSHRTGGPIPSYNEQFF. Written as DNA, the CDR3 is TGCGCCAGCAGTCACAGGACAGGGGGCCCTATCCCATCCTACAATGAGCAGTTCTTC.

CDR3 nucleotides: TGTGCCAGCAGCCCTGGGACGAAAATCTACGAGCAGTACTTC. Amino acid sequence: CASSPGTKIYEQYF. The J gene is TRBJ2-7, the V gene TRBV7-2, with D perhaps assigned TRBD1 or TRBD2 (5 bases each). This CDR3 spans 14 amino acids. Germline loops: CDR1 SGHTA, CDR2 FQGNSA. V was cut by 5 bases and J by 3 bases, with 14 bases left in between.

This clonotype has only a few counts. The chain combines TRBV5-1 with TRBJ2-1, with 15 bases identical to TRBD2. This CDR3 has 15 residues. Germline V gives CDR1 SGHRS, CDR2 YFSETQ. V was pared by 4 bases and J by 7 bases, with 3 bases of the junction left unmatched. The CDR3 DNA reads TGCGCCAGCAGCCAAGGGACTAGCGGGGGGAATGAGCAGTTCTTC. This gives the protein CASSQGTSGGNEQFF.

This clonotype occurred many times. The gene calls are TRBV12-3 or TRBV12-4 and TRBJ2-5; D not certain. This CDR3 contains 14 residues. Trimming cost V 3 bases and J 0 bases, with 8 bases left between them. The CDR3 DNA reads as TGTGCCAGCAGTTTGGCACCCTACCAAGAGACCCAGTACTTC. This sequence encodes CASSLAPYQETQYF.

The V call is TRBV6-1, the J call TRBJ2-2, with a possible D match to TRBD1 (5 bases). Germline V gene data show CDR1 as MNHNS and CDR2 as SASEGT. Trimming cost V 4 bases and J 1 base, with 10 bases left between them. This CDR3 comprises 15 residues. The CDR3 bases are TGTGCCAGCAGTGGAGTCGGACAGAACACCGGGGAGCTGTTTTTT. It specifies CASSGVGQNTGELFF.

This clonotype was found many times. The chain is built from TRBV7-2 and TRBJ1-2; D is uncertain. Per the germline V gene, CDR1 is SGHTA and CDR2 is FQGNSA. There are 14 residues in the CDR3. V gave up 4 bases and J gave up 2 bases, with 11 bases separating them. The CDR3 DNA sequence: TGTGCCAGCAGCTCCCTGGGGTTGAACTATGGCTACACCTTC. This codes for CASSSLGLNYGYTF. The full variable domain, in which reference TRBV7-2 and TRBJ1-2 provide the parts outside the CDR3, is GAGVSQSPSNKVTEKGKDVELRCDPISGHTALYWYRQSLGQGLEFLIYFQGNSAPDKSGLPSDRFSAERTGGSVSTLTIQRTQQEDSAVYLCASSSLGLNYGYTFGSGTRLTVV.

The chain employs TRBV5-1 and TRBJ2-7; no reliable D call. V was clipped by 3 bases and J by 5 bases, with 6 bases between them. Germline V gene data show CDR1 as SGHRS and CDR2 as YFSETQ. CDR3 length equals 11 residues. The CDR3 DNA sequence: TGCGCCAGCAGCTCCTTGGACGAGCAGTACTTC. As protein: CASSSLDEQYF.

This clonotype was detected many times. V is TRBV12-3 or TRBV12-4 and J is TRBJ1-2; TRBD1 is a possible D gene (5 bases). There are 14 residues in the CDR3. Trimming removed 4 bases from V and 4 bases from J, with 13 bases in between. The CDR3 DNA reads as TGTGCCAGCAGTTCGTCCGGGACGGTCTATGGCTACACCTTC. Its protein product is CASSSSGTVYGYTF.

The chain has TRBV29-1 and TRBJ2-1; 8 bases agree with TRBD1. V gave up 6 bases and J gave up 4 bases; unmatched junction bases: 2. Germline CDR1 reads SQVTM; CDR2 reads ANQGSEA. This CDR3 spans 12 amino acids. CDR3 in amino acids: CSVRQGYNEQFF. CDR3 in DNA: TGCAGCGTACGACAGGGGTACAATGAGCAGTTCTTC.

This chain uses TRBV5-1 with TRBJ1-6, with D tentatively TRBD1 (6 bases). V lost 0 bases and J 7 bases, leaving 11 bases between the germline ends. CDR3 length equals 15 residues. Germline CDR1 is SGHRS and CDR2 is YFSETQ. CDR3 nucleotides: TGCGCCAGCAGCTTGGCAACAGGGAACAATTCACCCCTCCACTTT. This codes for CASSLATGNNSPLHF.

V is TRBV7-8 and J is TRBJ2-7; 9 nucleotides match TRBD1. CDR1 and CDR2 (germline): SGHVS, FQNEAQ. With 2 bases clipped from V and 7 bases from J, the junction kept 9 bases outside the gene matches. This CDR3 has 15 residues. For the CDR3, the DNA is TGTGCCAGCAGCTTAAAGCGGACAGGGGTAGAGGAGCAGTACTTC. Its translation is CASSLKRTGVEEQYF.

CDR3 sequence reads: CATSRDLGSTEAFF. The CDR3 region has the DNA TGTGCCACCAGCAGGGACTTAGGGAGCACTGAAGCTTTCTTT. This sequence joins TRBV15 and TRBJ1-1; D gene ambiguous. The germline gives CDR1 LNHNV, CDR2 YYDKDF (reference sequence). V was cut by 3 bases and J by 4 bases, with 12 bases left in between. The CDR3 is 14 residues long.

The chain recombines TRBV20-1 with TRBJ1-1, with 7 bases fitting TRBD1. Looked up from germline, CDR1 is DFQATT and CDR2 is SNEGSKA (reference sequence). Unmatched junction bases numbered 10, after V lost 0 bases and J lost 0 bases. The CDR3 extends over 17 amino acids. In nucleotides, the CDR3 is TGCAGTGCTAGAGACCTCCACCGGGACAGCTTGAACACTGAAGCTTTCTTT. It specifies CSARDLHRDSLNTEAFF.

V and J are TRBV10-3 and TRBJ1-1; the D gene is possibly TRBD1 (6 bases). The CDR3 runs to 13 residues. CDR1 is ENHRY, CDR2 SYGVKD, per germline. The V and J ends lost 7 bases and 0 bases respectively, with 9 bases between them. The CDR3 DNA reads TGTGCCATCAAAGAGGGGGTGAACACTGAAGCTTTCTTT. Translating gives CAIKEGVNTEAFF.

This chain uses TRBV27 with TRBJ2-5, with D possibly TRBD2 on 7 matching bases. The CDR3 has 14 amino acids. The germline V gene encodes CDR1 MNHEY and CDR2 SMNVEV (reference sequence). V gave up 6 bases and J gave up 7 bases, with 18 bases separating them. CDR3 in amino acids: CASRRTGGGGTQYF. The CDR3 DNA reads as TGTGCCAGCAGACGAACCGGGGGAGGGGGGACCCAGTACTTC.

This clonotype has at least ten counts. V gene TRBV18 combines with J gene TRBJ1-1; TRBD1 is a possible D gene (5 bases). This CDR3 is built from 13 residues. V lost 8 bases, J lost 1 base, and 11 bases lay in between. CDR1 is KGHSH, CDR2 LQKENI, per germline. DNA for the CDR3: TGTGCCAGCAGCCCCGGACAGAACACTGAAGCTTTCTTT. It specifies CASSPGQNTEAFF.

The rearrangement uses TRBV4-1 and TRBJ2-3, with D perhaps TRBD2 (6 bases). The CDR3 runs to 16 residues. Germline V gene sequence: CDR1 MGHRA, CDR2 YSYEKL. V lost 1 base and J 0 bases, leaving 11 bases between the germline ends. CDR3 nucleotide sequence: TGCGCCAGCAGCCAAGGTAGCGGTTTAAGCACAGATACGCAGTATTTT. Residues: CASSQGSGLSTDTQYF.